A selection of T cell receptor beta chains follows, all from one sample in a study of metastatic and nonmetastatic thyroid tumors. Using MiXCR, TCRdb re-called clones from the PCR reads. The sample contains 11,000 to 15,000 clones, about 27% of which appear only once. Sequencing input: tumor tissue. These receptor sequences come from a female donor with papillary thyroid cancer or a benign thyroid nodule (not recorded which). Some clones in this sample may be carry-over from other donors' samples. Each CDR3 is given without its conserved first and last residue.

TRBV7-3	TRBJ2-1	ASSVTGGTPYNEQF
TRBV25-1	TRBJ2-1	ASTKGNEQF
TRBV20-1	TRBJ1-1	SARVNTEAF
TRBV20-1	TRBJ2-7	SALMAGDTYEQY
TRBV19	TRBJ2-2	ASSISGGGGELF
TRBV24-1	TRBJ1-3	ATSDGLSGNTIY
TRBV3-1	TRBJ2-7	ASSENVRGPLGQY
TRBV3-1	TRBJ1-1	ASSRDRGLNTEAF
TRBV6-2/TRBV6-3	TRBJ1-2	ASSPGGNYGYT
TRBV11-2	TRBJ2-2	ASSLDRATGELF
TRBV6-1	TRBJ1-3	ASRKKGRGSGNTIY
TRBV4-2	TRBJ2-5	ASSQSGVGETQY
TRBV11-2	TRBJ1-6	ASSLTGQRNSPLH
TRBV20-1	TRBJ2-5	SARRGRTSGRRQETQY
TRBV5-1	TRBJ1-6	ASSLVGPNSPLH
TRBV18	TRBJ1-1	ASSQDRLNTEAF
TRBV6-1	TRBJ1-5	ASSPDRGEPPQH
TRBV6-2/TRBV6-3	TRBJ2-3	ASSFPPERGTGTDTQY
TRBV9	TRBJ2-1	ASSPVGQSSYNEQF
TRBV3-1	TRBJ2-7	ASSHSPGTSDEQY
TRBV11-2	TRBJ2-7	ASSQLAGEDEQY
TRBV20-1	TRBJ2-1	SARDQGTSGSREQF
TRBV5-1	TRBJ2-3	ASSGGLAGLDTQY
TRBV27	TRBJ1-1	ASSLFRGGEAF
TRBV13	TRBJ2-2	ASSQGQGFTGELF
TRBV6-1	TRBJ1-1	ASSELGGRGGTEAF
TRBV2	TRBJ1-2	ARRARGQGYGYT
TRBV14	TRBJ1-2	ASSLGQVLPSPNYGYT
TRBV3-1	TRBJ2-7	ASSPWKGQDYEQY
TRBV6-4	TRBJ2-3	ASSDTSGSADTQY
TRBV6-2/TRBV6-3	TRBJ1-5	ASSYPGPSNQPQH
TRBV20-1	TRBJ2-2	SALRQAGELF
TRBV4-2	TRBJ2-1	ASSPGLSNEQF
TRBV20-1	TRBJ2-1	SASRGVLEQF
TRBV9	TRBJ1-3	ASSASGRTSGNTIY
TRBV18	TRBJ1-2	ASSPDRMDGYT
TRBV25-1	TRBJ1-3	ASSGFAGPGNTIY
TRBV2	TRBJ2-7	ASSVDRGETHEQY
TRBV11-2	TRBJ2-7	ASSPRTGTSNNYEQY
TRBV28	TRBJ1-2	ASSLRERGPGYT
TRBV20-1	TRBJ2-7	SAATPSGSGSNEQY